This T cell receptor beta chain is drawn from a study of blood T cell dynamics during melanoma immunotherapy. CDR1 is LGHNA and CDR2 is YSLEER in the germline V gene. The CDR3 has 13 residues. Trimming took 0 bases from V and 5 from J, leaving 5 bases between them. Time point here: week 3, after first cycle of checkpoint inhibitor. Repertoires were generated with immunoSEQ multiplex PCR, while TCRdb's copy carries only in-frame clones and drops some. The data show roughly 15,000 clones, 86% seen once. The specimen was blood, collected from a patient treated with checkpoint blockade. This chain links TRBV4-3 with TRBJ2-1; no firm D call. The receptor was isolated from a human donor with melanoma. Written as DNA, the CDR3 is TGCGCCAGCAGCCAAGATTTGCACAATGAGCAGTTCTTC. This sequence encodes CASSQDLHNEQFF.